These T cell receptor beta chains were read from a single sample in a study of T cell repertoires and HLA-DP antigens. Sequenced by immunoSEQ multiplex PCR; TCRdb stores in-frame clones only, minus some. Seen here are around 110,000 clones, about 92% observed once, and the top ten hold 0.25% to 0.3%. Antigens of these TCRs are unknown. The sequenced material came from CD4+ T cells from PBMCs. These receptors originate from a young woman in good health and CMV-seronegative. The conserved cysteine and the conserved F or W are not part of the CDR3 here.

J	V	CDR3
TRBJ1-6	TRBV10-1	ASSAGTENNSPLH
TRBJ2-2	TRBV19	ASSSKPGGLTGELF
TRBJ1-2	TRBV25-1	ASSEWGARSLYGYT
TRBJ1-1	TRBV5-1	ASRPYGGSRNTEAF
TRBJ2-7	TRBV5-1	ASSLLEAGGGYEQY
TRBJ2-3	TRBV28	ASSSYWTSGRSPLTDTQY
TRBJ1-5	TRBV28	ASSDSPPEPQH
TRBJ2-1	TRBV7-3	ASSAESNEQF
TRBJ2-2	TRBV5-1	ASSLEGSGELF
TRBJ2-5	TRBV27	ASSWTAQETQY
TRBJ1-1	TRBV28	ASSDRISEAF
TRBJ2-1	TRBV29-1	SVSRRLAGAGEQF
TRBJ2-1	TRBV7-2	ASGNYREGEQF
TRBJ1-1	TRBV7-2	ASSLGGDTEAF
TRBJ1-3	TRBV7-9	ASSSDRASGNTIY
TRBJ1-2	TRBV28	ASMESAAPRQGPAYGYT
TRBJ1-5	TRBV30	AWSMGNGNQPQH
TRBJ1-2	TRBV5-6	ASMQGYGDSNYGYT
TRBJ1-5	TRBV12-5	ASGLADTSFNRGGQPQH
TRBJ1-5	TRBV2	ASTDRVGQPQH
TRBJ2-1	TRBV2	ASRAATGEF
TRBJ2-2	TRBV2	ASRLESTGELF
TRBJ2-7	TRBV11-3	ASSFGQGEALGEQY
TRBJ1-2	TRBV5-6	ASSVTQGPYGYT
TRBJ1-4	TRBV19	ASSLPSDSEKLF
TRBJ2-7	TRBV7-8	ASSYGTSGGYEQY
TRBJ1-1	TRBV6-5	ASRGGVLNTEAF
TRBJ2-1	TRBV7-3	ASSPPPGQGVGEQF
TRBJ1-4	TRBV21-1	ASSKGSGGRGSGEKLF
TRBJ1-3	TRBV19	ASSRGRGLAGNTIY
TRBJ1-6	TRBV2	ASTPGQGSSPLH
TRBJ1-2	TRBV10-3	AIGGTKIYGYT
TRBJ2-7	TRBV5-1	ASSLGGFYEQY
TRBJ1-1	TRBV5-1	ASSAGGPNTEAF
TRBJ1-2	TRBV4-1	ASSQVHNYGYT
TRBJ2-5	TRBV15	ATSRDLAGSLETQY
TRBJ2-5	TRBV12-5	VSGMGKRDVGTQY
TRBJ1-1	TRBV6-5	ASGPRGLNTEAF
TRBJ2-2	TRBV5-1	ASSGGTGAVGELF
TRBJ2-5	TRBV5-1	ASSLGAGGSETQY
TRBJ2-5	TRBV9	ASSRRGSGSIETQY
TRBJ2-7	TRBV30	AWSQGARYEQY
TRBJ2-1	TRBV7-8	ASSPGLAGYTSYNEQF
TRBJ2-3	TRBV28	ASSSPPLSGTQY
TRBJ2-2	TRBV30	AWAGSGELF